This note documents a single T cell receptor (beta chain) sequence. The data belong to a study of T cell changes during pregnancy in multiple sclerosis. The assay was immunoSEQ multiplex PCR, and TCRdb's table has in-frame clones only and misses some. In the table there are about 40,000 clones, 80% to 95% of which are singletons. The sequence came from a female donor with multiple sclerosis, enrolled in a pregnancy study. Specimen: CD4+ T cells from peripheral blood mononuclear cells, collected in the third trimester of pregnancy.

The CDR3 DNA follows: TGCGCCAGCAGCCAGGCAGGGGTCAACGCTGAGCAGTTCTTC. Protein product: CASSQAGVNAEQFF. This rearrangement joins TRBV4-1 to TRBJ2-1, with a possible D match to TRBD1 (6 bases). The CDR3 length is 14 residues. V was trimmed by 3 bases and J by 9 bases, leaving 15 bases between them. Germline V CDR1 and CDR2: MGHRA, YSYEKL.